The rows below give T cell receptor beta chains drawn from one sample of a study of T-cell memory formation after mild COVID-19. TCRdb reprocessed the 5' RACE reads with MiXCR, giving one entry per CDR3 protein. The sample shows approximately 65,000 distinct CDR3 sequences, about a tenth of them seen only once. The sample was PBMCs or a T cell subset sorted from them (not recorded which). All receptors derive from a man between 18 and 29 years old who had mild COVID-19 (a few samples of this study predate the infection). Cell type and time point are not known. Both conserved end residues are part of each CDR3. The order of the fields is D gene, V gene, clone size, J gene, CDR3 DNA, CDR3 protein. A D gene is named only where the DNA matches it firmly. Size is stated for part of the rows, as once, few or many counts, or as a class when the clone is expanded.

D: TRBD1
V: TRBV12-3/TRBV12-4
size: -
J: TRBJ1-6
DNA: TGTGCCAGCAGCCCCGCCGGGACAGGTGCCCCGGGAGACTTT
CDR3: CASSPAGTGAPGDF

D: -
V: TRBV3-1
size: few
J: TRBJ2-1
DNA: TGTGCCAGCAGCTCCGTGGGCGATGAGCAGTTCTTC
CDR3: CASSSVGDEQFF

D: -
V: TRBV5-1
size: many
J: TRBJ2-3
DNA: TGCGCCAGCAGCTTGGAGGGCAGATCTAGCACAGATACGCAGTATTTT
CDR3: CASSLEGRSSTDTQYF

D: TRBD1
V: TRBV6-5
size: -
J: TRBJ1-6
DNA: TGTGCCAGCAGTCGACAGGGTGGTGAATCACCCCTCCACTTT
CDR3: CASSRQGGESPLHF

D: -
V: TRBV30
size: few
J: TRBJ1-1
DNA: TGTGCCTGGAGTGTTGGGGGCGGCACTGAAGCTTTCTTT
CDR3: CAWSVGGGTEAFF

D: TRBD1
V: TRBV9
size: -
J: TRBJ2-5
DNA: TGTGCCAGCAGCGCCAACAGGGGAGAGACCCAGTACTTC
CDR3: CASSANRGETQYF

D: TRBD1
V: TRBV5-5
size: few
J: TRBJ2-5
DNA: TGTGCCAGCAGCTTAAACAGGGGGCACGATGAGGAGACCCAGTACTTC
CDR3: CASSLNRGHDEETQYF

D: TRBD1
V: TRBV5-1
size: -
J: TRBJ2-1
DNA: TGCGCCAGCAGCTTGGGACAGGGACATGGTGAGCAGTTCTTC
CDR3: CASSLGQGHGEQFF

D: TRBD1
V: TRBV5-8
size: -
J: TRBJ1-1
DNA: TGTGCCAGCAGCTTGACTGGACAGGGGAACACTGAAGCTTTCTTT
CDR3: CASSLTGQGNTEAFF

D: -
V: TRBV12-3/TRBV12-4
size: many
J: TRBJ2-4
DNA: TGTGCCAGCAGTTTATCGACAGTCCCCATTCAGTACTTC
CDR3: CASSLSTVPIQYF

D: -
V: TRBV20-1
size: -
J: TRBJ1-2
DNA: TGCAGTGCGCCTCCTGGGGGAGGGTACAATAACTATGGCTACACCTTC
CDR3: CSAPPGGGYNNYGYTF

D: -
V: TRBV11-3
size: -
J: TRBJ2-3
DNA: TGTGCCAGCAGCTTCAGGGGGGCCTCCGAGGATACGCAGTATTTT
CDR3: CASSFRGASEDTQYF

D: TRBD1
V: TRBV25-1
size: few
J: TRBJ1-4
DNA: TGTGCCAGCAGTGCCGGGGGAGGGGGCGAAGAAAAACTGTTTTTT
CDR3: CASSAGGGGEEKLFF

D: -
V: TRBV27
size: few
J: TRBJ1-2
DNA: TGTGCCAGCAGTTTATCGGGGGAAAGCTATGGCTACACCTTC
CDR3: CASSLSGESYGYTF

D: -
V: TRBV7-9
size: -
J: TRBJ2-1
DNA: TGTGCCAGCAGAGAATCGGGTGCGAATGAGCAGTTCTTC
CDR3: CASRESGANEQFF

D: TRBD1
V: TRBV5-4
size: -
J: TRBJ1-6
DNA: TGTGCCAGCAGCCGTCACTCCGACAGGGCCAGAGACTCACCCCTCCACTTT
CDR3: CASSRHSDRARDSPLHF

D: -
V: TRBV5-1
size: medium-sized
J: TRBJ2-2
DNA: TGCGCCAGCAGCTCGGGCGGGGAGCTGTTTTTT
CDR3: CASSSGGELFF

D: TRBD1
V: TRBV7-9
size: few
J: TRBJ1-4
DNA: TGTGCCAGCAGCCCAGACAGGGGGCATAAAAAACTGTTTTTT
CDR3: CASSPDRGHKKLFF

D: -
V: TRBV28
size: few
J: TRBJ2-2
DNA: TGTGCCAGCAGTTTGTACAGGGTTCGGGAGCTGTTTTTT
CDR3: CASSLYRVRELFF

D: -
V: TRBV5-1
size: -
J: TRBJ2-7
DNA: TGCGCCAGCAGCGTTGGGGAGTTGGGCTACGAGCAGTACTTC
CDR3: CASSVGELGYEQYF

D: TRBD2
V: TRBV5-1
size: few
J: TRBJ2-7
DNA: TGCGCCAGCAGCTTGTTTCCGGGACTAGCCGACGAGCAGTACTTC
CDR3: CASSLFPGLADEQYF

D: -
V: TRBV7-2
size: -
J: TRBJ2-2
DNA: TGTGCCAGCAGCTTAATTGGAGGACCCGGGGAGCTGTTTTTT
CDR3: CASSLIGGPGELFF

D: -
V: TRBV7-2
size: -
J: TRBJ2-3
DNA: TGTGCCAGCAGCTTAGGGGCTACGCAGTATTTT
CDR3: CASSLGATQYF

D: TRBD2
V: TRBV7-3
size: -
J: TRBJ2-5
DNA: TGTGCCAGCAGCCGCGGACTAGCCGAGACCCAGTACTTC
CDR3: CASSRGLAETQYF

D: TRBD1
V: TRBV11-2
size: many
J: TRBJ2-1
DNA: TGTGCCAGCAGCTCCGGTCCGCAGGGGGCTCTCAATGAGCAGTTCTTC
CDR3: CASSSGPQGALNEQFF

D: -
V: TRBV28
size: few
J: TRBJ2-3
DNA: TGTGCCAGCAGTTCCCGGGGTGATACGCAGTATTTT
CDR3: CASSSRGDTQYF

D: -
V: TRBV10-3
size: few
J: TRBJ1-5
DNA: TGTGCCATCAGTGCTGGGGTAGGCATTTATCAGCCCCAGCATTTT
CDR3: CAISAGVGIYQPQHF

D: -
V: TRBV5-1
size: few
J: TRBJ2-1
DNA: TGCGCCAGCAGACGGGTCCACAATGAGCAGTTCTTC
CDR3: CASRRVHNEQFF

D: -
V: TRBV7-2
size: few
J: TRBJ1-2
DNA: TGTGCCAGCAGCTTAGATCAGGGAGGGAAGGGCTACACCTTC
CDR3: CASSLDQGGKGYTF

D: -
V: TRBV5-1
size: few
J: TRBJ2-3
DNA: TGCGCCAGCAGCTTGCAGGCGGGGGATACGCAGTATTTT
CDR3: CASSLQAGDTQYF

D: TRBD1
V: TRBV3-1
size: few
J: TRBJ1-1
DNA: TGTGCCAGCAGCCAAGGGGCAGGGGGAACCACTGAAGCTTTCTTT
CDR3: CASSQGAGGTTEAFF

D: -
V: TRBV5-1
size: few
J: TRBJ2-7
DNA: TGCGCCAGCAGCTTTCTCCATGGGGGTAGGTCCTACGAGCAGTACTTC
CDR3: CASSFLHGGRSYEQYF

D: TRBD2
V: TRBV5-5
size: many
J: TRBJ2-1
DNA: TGTGCCAGCAGCTTGTCACCTAGCGGGGGGGCCCGGGAGCAGTTCTTC
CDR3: CASSLSPSGGAREQFF

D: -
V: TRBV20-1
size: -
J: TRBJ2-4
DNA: TGCAGTGCTAGAGATGGCGGGACCCAAGGCATTCAGTACTTC
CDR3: CSARDGGTQGIQYF

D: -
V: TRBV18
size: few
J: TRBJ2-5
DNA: TGTGCCAGCTCAACCGGGACACACAGCCGTGAGACCCAGTACTTC
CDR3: CASSTGTHSRETQYF

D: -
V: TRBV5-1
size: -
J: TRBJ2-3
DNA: TGCGCCAGCAGCTTGGGAGTGGGAGCAGATACGCAGTATTTT
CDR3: CASSLGVGADTQYF

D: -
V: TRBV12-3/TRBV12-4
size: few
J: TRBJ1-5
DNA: TGTGCCAGCAGTCGGGACCATAGCAATCAGCCCCAGCATTTT
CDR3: CASSRDHSNQPQHF

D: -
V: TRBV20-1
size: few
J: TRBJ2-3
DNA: TGCAGTGCTAGAGCAGGGGGCACAGATACGCAGTATTTT
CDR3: CSARAGGTDTQYF

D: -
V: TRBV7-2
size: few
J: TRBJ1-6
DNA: TGTGCCAGCAGCTTCAGGACCAGTAGCTCCTATAATTCACCCCTCCACTTT
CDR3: CASSFRTSSSYNSPLHF

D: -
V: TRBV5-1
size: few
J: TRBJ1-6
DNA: TGCGCCAGCAGCTTGAACGGACAGTTGAGTTCACCCCTCCACTTT
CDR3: CASSLNGQLSSPLHF

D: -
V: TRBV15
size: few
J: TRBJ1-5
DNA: TGTGCCACCAGAGGAGGACAGCCCAATCAGCCCCAGCATTTT
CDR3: CATRGGQPNQPQHF

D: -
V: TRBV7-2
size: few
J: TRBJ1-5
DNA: TGTGCCAGCAGCTTAAATGGGGCCTATAGCAATCAGCCCCAGCATTTT
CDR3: CASSLNGAYSNQPQHF

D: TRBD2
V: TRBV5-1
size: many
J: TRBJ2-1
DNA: TGCGCCAGCAGCTCACTAGCGGGGGTGGGGAATGAGCAGTTCTTC
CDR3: CASSSLAGVGNEQFF

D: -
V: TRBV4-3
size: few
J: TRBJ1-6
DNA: TGCGCCAGCAGCCAAGATTCTGGGCAGGATAATTCACCCCTCCACTTT
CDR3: CASSQDSGQDNSPLHF

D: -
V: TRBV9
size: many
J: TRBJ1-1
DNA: TGTGCCAGCAGCGGCAGGGCGGACACTGAAGCTTTCTTT
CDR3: CASSGRADTEAFF

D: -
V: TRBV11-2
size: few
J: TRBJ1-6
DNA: TGTGCCAGCAGCTGGGGTCGGGGGGAACGCGGCTCACCCCTCCACTTT
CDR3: CASSWGRGERGSPLHF

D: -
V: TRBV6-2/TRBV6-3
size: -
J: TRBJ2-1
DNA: TGTGCCAGCAGTTCCCTCGTCGGCGGGGTGGACAATGAGCAGTTCTTC
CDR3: CASSSLVGGVDNEQFF

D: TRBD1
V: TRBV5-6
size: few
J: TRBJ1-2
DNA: TGTGCCAGCAGATTGACGGGGACAGGGGGGAACTATGGCTACACCTTC
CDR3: CASRLTGTGGNYGYTF

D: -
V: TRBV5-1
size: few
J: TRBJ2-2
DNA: TGCGCCAGCAGCCCCCGGGGCACTCAGGCCGGGGAGCTGTTTTTT
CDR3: CASSPRGTQAGELFF

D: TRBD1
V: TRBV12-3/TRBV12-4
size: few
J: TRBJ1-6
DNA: TGTGCCAGCAGTCGCGAGGGGGCAGTCAATTCACCCCTCCACTTT
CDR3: CASSREGAVNSPLHF